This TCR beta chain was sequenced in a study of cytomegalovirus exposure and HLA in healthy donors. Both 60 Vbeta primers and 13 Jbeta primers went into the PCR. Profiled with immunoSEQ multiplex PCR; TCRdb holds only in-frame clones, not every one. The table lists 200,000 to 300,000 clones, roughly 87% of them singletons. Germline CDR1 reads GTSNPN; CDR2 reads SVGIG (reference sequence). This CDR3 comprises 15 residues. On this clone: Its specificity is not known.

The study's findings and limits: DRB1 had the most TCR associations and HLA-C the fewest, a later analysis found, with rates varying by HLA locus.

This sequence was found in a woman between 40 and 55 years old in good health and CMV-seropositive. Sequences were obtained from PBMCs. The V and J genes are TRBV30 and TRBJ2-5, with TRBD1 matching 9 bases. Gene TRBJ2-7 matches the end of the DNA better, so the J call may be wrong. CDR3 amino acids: CAWSVTMTGGDEQYF. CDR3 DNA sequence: TGTGCCTGGAGTGTAACGATGACAGGGGGTGACGAGCAGTACTTC.